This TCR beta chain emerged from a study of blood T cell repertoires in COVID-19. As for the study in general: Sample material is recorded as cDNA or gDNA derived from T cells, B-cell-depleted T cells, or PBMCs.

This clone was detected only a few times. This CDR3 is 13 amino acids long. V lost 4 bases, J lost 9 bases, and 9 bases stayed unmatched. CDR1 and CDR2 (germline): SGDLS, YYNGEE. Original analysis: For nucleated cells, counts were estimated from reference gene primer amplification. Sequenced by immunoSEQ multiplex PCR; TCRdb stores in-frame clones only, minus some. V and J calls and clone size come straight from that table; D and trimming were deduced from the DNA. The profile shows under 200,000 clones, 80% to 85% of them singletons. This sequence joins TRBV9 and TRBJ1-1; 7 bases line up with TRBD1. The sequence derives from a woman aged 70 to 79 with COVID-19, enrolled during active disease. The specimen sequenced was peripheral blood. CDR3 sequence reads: CASSPIPTGKAFF. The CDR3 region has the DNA TGTGCCAGCAGCCCCATTCCGACAGGGAAAGCTTTCTTT.